This T cell receptor beta chain was identified in a study of T cell responses to AZD1222 COVID-19 vaccine. Notes on the study in general: Among AZD1222 vaccinees, only 5 to 7 were seropositive at baseline. Two doses of AZD1222 preceded a rise in Spike-specific TCR breadth and depth.

This clone came up once. Antigen unknown. TCRdb's table, derived via immunoSEQ multiplex PCR, lists solely in-frame clones and lacks some. The sample contains 90,000 to 95,000 clones, over 75% of which appear only once. CDR1 and CDR2 (germline): SQVTM, ANQGSEA. This CDR3 comprises 12 residues. Losses at the gene ends were 4 bases for V and 4 bases for J; bases not matched to a gene: 3. The sequencing here drew on peripheral blood, taken on day 0 of AZD1222 vaccination. The V and J genes are TRBV29-1 and TRBJ1-2; the match to TRBD1 covers 7 bases. This clonotype originated in an adult in good health. The CDR3 loop reads CSVGDRIYGYTF. CDR3 nucleotide sequence: TGCAGCGTTGGGGACAGAATCTATGGCTACACCTTC.